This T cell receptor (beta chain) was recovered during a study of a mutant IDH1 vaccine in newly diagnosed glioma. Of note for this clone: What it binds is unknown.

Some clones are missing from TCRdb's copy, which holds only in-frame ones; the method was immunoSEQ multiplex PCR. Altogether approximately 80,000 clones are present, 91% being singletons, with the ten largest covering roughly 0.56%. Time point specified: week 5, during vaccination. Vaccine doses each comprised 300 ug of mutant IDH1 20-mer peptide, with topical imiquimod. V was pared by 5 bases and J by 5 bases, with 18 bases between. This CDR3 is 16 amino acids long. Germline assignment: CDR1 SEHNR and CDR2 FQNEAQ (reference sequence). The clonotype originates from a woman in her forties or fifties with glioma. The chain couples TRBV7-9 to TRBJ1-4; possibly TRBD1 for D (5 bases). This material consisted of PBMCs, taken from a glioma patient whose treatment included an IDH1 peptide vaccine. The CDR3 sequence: CASSARDSRPNEKLFF. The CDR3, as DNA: TGTGCCAGCAGCGCTCGTGACAGTCGACCCAATGAAAAACTGTTTTTT. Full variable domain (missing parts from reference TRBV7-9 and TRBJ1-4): DTGVSQNPRHKITKRGQNVTFRCDPISEHNRLYWYRQTLGQGPEFLTYFQNEAQLEKSRLLSDRFSAERPKGSFSTLEIQRTEQGDSAMYLCASSARDSRPNEKLFFGSGTQLSVL.